The sequence of this T cell receptor beta chain was determined in a study of a mutant IDH1 vaccine in newly diagnosed glioma. Study overall: Treated patients had a mean age of approximately 40 years and a roughly 60% male, around 40% female split. Patients were pretreated with radiotherapy, temozolomide, or both, mostly both.

Concerning this clone: Its antigen remains unknown.

Noted time point: week 47, end of study. The investigators gave 300 ug of mutant IDH1 20-mer peptide in each vaccine dose, together with topical imiquimod. TCRdb keeps only in-frame clones here, not all; method: immunoSEQ multiplex PCR. The data contain tens of thousands of clones, roughly 82% of them singletons. The CDR3 is made up of 15 amino acids. CDR1 SGDLS and CDR2 YYNGEE come from the germline V gene. V was clipped by 4 bases and J by 4 bases, with 17 bases between them. The sequence derives from a man aged 18 to 29 with glioma. Some clones in this sample may be carry-over from other donors' samples. The sequenced sample was PBMCs, obtained from a glioma patient whose treatment included an IDH1 peptide vaccine. V and J are TRBV9 and TRBJ1-1; possibly TRBD1 for D (5 bases). CDR3 sequence reads: CASSPLTGLGTEAFF. CDR3 nucleotides: TGTGCCAGCAGCCCTTTAACGGGGCTCGGCACTGAAGCTTTCTTT.